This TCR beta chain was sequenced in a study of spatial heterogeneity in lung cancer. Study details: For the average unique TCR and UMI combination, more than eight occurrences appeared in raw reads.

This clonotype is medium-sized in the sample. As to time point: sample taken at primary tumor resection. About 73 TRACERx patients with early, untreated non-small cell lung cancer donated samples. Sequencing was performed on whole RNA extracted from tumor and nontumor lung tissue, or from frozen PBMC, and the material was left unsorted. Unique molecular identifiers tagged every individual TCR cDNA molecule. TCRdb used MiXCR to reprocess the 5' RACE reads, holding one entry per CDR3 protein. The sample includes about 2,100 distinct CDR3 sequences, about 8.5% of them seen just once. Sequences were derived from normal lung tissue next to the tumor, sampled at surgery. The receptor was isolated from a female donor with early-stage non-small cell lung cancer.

This CDR3 reads CASRWSDHNSPLHF. In DNA form, the CDR3 reads TGCGCCAGCAGGTGGAGTGACCATAATTCACCCCTCCACTTT. The rearrangement uses TRBV5-1 and TRBJ1-6; no clear D. V gave up 5 bases and J gave up 5 bases, with 11 bases separating them. Germline values: CDR1 SGHRS, CDR2 YFSETQ. The CDR3 is 14 amino acids.